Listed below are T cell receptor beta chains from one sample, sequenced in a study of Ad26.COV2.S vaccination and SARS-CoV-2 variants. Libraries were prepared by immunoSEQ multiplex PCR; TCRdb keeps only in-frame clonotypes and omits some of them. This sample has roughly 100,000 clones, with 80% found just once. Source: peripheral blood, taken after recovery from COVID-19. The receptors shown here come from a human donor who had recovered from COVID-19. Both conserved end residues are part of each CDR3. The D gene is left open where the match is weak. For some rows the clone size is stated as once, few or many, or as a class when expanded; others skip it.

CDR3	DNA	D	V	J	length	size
CATRTPWDTEAFF	TGTGCCACAAGGACACCATGGGACACTGAAGCTTTCTTT	.	TRBV28	TRBJ1-1	13	.
CASGVYGYTF	TGTGCCAGTGGGGTCTATGGCTACACCTTC	.	TRBV6-6	TRBJ1-2	10	.
CASSSMRLAANEQFF	TGTGCCAGCAGCAGTATGAGACTAGCGGCCAATGAGCAGTTCTTC	TRBD2	TRBV3-1/TRBV3-2	TRBJ2-1	15	few
CASSRTGGGTEAFF	TGTGCCAGCAGTAGGACAGGGGGAGGAACTGAAGCTTTCTTT	TRBD1	TRBV2	TRBJ1-1	14	once
CASSYGPRADNSPLHF	TGTGCCAGCAGCTATGGCCCCCGGGCCGATAATTCACCCCTCCACTTT	.	TRBV5-4	TRBJ1-6	16	.
CASSPRDEQYF	TGTGCCAGCAGCCCCCGGGACGAGCAGTACTTC	.	TRBV7-9	TRBJ2-7	11	.
CASSSTSYNEQFF	TGTGCCAGCAGTTCGACATCTTACAATGAGCAGTTCTTC	.	TRBV6-2/TRBV6-3	TRBJ2-1	13	.
CASTGAGDTDTQYF	TGTGCCAGCACAGGGGCGGGGGACACAGATACGCAGTATTTT	.	TRBV6-5	TRBJ2-3	14	.
CASSELDRVSNQPQHF	TGTGCCAGCAGTGAATTGGACAGGGTTAGCAATCAGCCCCAGCATTTT	TRBD1	TRBV6-1	TRBJ1-5	16	few
CASSLDGRAGNTIYF	TGTGCCAGCAGCTTGGATGGCAGGGCTGGAAACACCATATATTTT	.	TRBV5-4	TRBJ1-3	15	.
CASSSPMGGRRYGYTF	TGTGCCAGCAGCTCGCCCATGGGGGGGAGGCGGTATGGCTACACCTTC	.	TRBV7-2	TRBJ1-2	16	few
CASSLGTGGWGYDGYTF	TGTGCCAGCAGTTTAGGGACAGGGGGTTGGGGTTACGATGGCTACACCTTC	TRBD1	TRBV28	TRBJ1-2	17	.
CSVAGHTNTEAFF	TGCAGCGTGGCTGGACATACGAACACTGAAGCTTTCTTT	.	TRBV29-1	TRBJ1-1	13	.
CASIVYEQYF	TGTGCCAGCATTGTGTACGAGCAGTACTTC	.	TRBV5-4	TRBJ2-7	10	.
CASSARLDRGVEQYF	TGTGCCAGCAGCGCTAGACTGGACAGGGGGGTTGAGCAGTACTTC	TRBD1	TRBV9	TRBJ2-7	15	.
CASSLDGTKQETQYF	TGCGCCAGCAGCTTGGATGGGACAAAACAAGAGACCCAGTACTTC	.	TRBV5-1	TRBJ2-5	15	once
CAWMVGLRNNSPLHF	TGTGCCTGGATGGTCGGACTTCGCAATAATTCACCCCTCCACTTT	.	TRBV30	TRBJ1-6	15	.
CSAPTSSYNEQFF	TGCAGCGCCCCGACCAGCTCCTACAATGAGCAGTTCTTC	.	TRBV29-1	TRBJ2-1	13	few
CASSLDSTGRGLFF	TGTGCCAGCAGCTTAGATTCTACAGGGAGGGGTCTGTTCTTC	.	TRBV11-3	TRBJ2-1	14	.
CASSLGQGMNTEAFF	TGTGCCAGCAGTTTGGGACAGGGGATGAACACTGAAGCTTTCTTT	TRBD1	TRBV28	TRBJ1-1	15	.
CASSSAIHSYNEQFF	TGTGCCAGCAGTTCCGCCATCCACTCCTACAATGAGCAGTTCTTC	.	TRBV6-2/TRBV6-3	TRBJ2-1	15	once
CASSSQPGQINEKLFF	TGTGCCAGCAGCTCCCAACCGGGACAGATTAATGAAAAACTGTTTTTT	TRBD1	TRBV7-2	TRBJ1-4	16	.
CASSTGQGSYGYTF	TGCGCCAGCAGCACAGGACAGGGATCCTATGGCTACACCTTC	TRBD1	TRBV5-1	TRBJ1-2	14	.
CASSLFGLAPGELFF	TGTGCCAGCAGCTTGTTTGGACTAGCGCCCGGGGAGCTGTTTTTT	TRBD2	TRBV5-4	TRBJ2-2	15	.
CASSIVSGSEAFF	TGTGCCAGTAGTATAGTTTCAGGATCTGAAGCTTTCTTT	.	TRBV19	TRBJ1-1	13	.
CASSHASGGGLGVTDTQYF	TGTGCCAGCAGCCATGCTAGCGGGGGAGGCCTCGGGGTCACAGATACGCAGTATTTT	TRBD2	TRBV4-2	TRBJ2-3	19	.
CASSPRGDTQYF	TGTGCCAGCAGCCCCAGGGGGGATACGCAGTATTTT	TRBD1	TRBV11-2	TRBJ2-3	12	.
CASSVLPGPGKTQYF	TGTGCCAGCAGTGTACTGCCGGGCCCTGGGAAGACCCAGTACTTC	.	TRBV2	TRBJ2-5	15	.
CACRRGAVGYGYTF	TGTGCCTGTAGGCGGGGGGCCGTTGGCTATGGCTACACCTTC	.	TRBV5-6	TRBJ1-2	14	.
CARSLVGGGGYGYTF	TGTGCCAGAAGCTTGGTAGGGGGCGGAGGCTATGGCTACACCTTC	TRBD1	TRBV5-3	TRBJ1-2	15	.
CASSAGASSATDTQYF	TGCGCCAGCAGCGCCGGTGCTAGCTCCGCCACAGATACGCAGTATTTT	.	TRBV5-1	TRBJ2-3	16	.
CASSPGQTSSSYNEQFF	TGCGCCAGCAGCCCGGGACAGACGTCTAGCTCCTACAATGAGCAGTTCTTC	TRBD1	TRBV5-1	TRBJ2-1	17	.
CASSQAWGEEYGQYF	TGCGCCAGCAGCCAAGCATGGGGGGAAGAGTACGGGCAGTACTTC	.	TRBV4-3	TRBJ2-7	15	.
CASRMDRASNQPQHF	TGTGCCAGCAGAATGGACAGAGCTAGCAATCAGCCCCAGCATTTT	.	TRBV6-5	TRBJ1-5	15	.
CAWSVQDGNTIYF	TGTGCCTGGAGTGTACAGGATGGAAACACCATATATTTT	.	TRBV30	TRBJ1-3	13	.
CASSIMVSNTEAFF	TGTGCCAGTAGTATAATGGTTTCGAACACTGAAGCTTTCTTT	.	TRBV19	TRBJ1-1	14	.
CAWSITGDAGEKLFF	TGTGCCTGGAGTATTACAGGGGATGCCGGGGAAAAACTGTTTTTT	TRBD1	TRBV30	TRBJ1-4	15	few
CASTNRGQETQYF	TGTGCCAGTACCAACAGGGGCCAAGAGACCCAGTACTTC	TRBD1	TRBV19	TRBJ2-5	13	.
CATRQIGGNEQFF	TGTGCCACCAGACAGATTGGAGGCAATGAGCAGTTCTTC	.	TRBV24-1	TRBJ2-1	13	.
CASTSMDSPYGYTF	TGTGCCAGCACCTCGATGGACAGCCCCTATGGCTACACCTTC	.	TRBV28	TRBJ1-2	14	.
CASSRGPGMVGANVLTF	TGCGCCAGCAGCCGGGGGCCAGGGATGGTTGGGGCCAACGTCCTGACTTTC	.	TRBV4-3	TRBJ2-6	17	.